This is a list of T cell receptor beta chains from one sample in a study of CD8+ T cells in alopecia areata. Data came from immunoSEQ multiplex PCR; TCRdb stores just in-frame clones and leaves some out. The sample lists 150,000 to 200,000 clones, around 59% occurring once. The material sequenced was CD4+ T cells sorted from blood, taken at week 24, from a patient treated with tofacitinib. Receptor source: a human donor with alopecia areata. CDR3s include the opening cysteine and the closing phenylalanine or tryptophan. Each record gives: V gene, clone size, J gene, D gene, CDR3 DNA, CDR3 protein. The D gene is left open where the match is weak. Some rows have no size entry. The others give once, few or many, or a class for an expanded clone.

v_call: TRBV5-1
clone_size: -
j_call: TRBJ1-2
d_call: -
cdr3_nt: TGCGCCAGCAGCGGGCGTGGCATCGACTATGGCTACACCTTC
cdr3_aa: CASSGRGIDYGYTF

v_call: TRBV23-1
clone_size: -
j_call: TRBJ1-4
d_call: TRBD1
cdr3_nt: TGCGCCAGCAGTCCTCAGGGGGAAGGTGAAAAACTGTTTTTT
cdr3_aa: CASSPQGEGEKLFF

v_call: TRBV15
clone_size: -
j_call: TRBJ1-3
d_call: -
cdr3_nt: TGTGCCACCAGCAGAGGAGGAAGGTTCTCTGGAAACACCATATATTTT
cdr3_aa: CATSRGGRFSGNTIYF

v_call: TRBV15
clone_size: -
j_call: TRBJ1-5
d_call: -
cdr3_nt: TGTGCCACCAGCAGGGATTACAATCAGCCCCAGCATTTT
cdr3_aa: CATSRDYNQPQHF

v_call: TRBV10-3
clone_size: -
j_call: TRBJ1-5
d_call: -
cdr3_nt: TGTGCCATCAGTGAGTCTAAAGACAGGAACAATCAGCCCCAGCATTTT
cdr3_aa: CAISESKDRNNQPQHF

v_call: TRBV7-6
clone_size: -
j_call: TRBJ1-1
d_call: -
cdr3_nt: TGTGCCAGCAGCTTAGCTGGGAACACTGAAGCTTTCTTT
cdr3_aa: CASSLAGNTEAFF

v_call: TRBV7-8
clone_size: once
j_call: TRBJ1-4
d_call: -
cdr3_nt: TGTGCCAGCAGCTTGGGTGGGCATTCTACTAATGAAAAACTGTTTTTT
cdr3_aa: CASSLGGHSTNEKLFF

v_call: TRBV7-2
clone_size: -
j_call: TRBJ1-3
d_call: -
cdr3_nt: TGTGCCAGCAGCTTAGGGACAGCCAACTCTGGAAACACCATATATTTT
cdr3_aa: CASSLGTANSGNTIYF

v_call: TRBV30
clone_size: few
j_call: TRBJ1-2
d_call: -
cdr3_nt: TGTGCCTTGGATCTGGGGGGCTACACCTTC
cdr3_aa: CALDLGGYTF

v_call: TRBV7-2
clone_size: few
j_call: TRBJ1-2
d_call: -
cdr3_nt: TGTGCCAGCAGCTTCACAGACGGCTACACCTTC
cdr3_aa: CASSFTDGYTF

v_call: TRBV29-1
clone_size: few
j_call: TRBJ1-2
d_call: -
cdr3_nt: TGCAGCGTTTGGGGGCGCAAAGAAGGGGTTGGCTACACCTTC
cdr3_aa: CSVWGRKEGVGYTF

v_call: TRBV2
clone_size: -
j_call: TRBJ1-6
d_call: TRBD1
cdr3_nt: TGTGCCAGCAACCCGACGACAGGGGGCTTTTCACCCCTCCACTTT
cdr3_aa: CASNPTTGGFSPLHF

v_call: TRBV7-7
clone_size: -
j_call: TRBJ2-5
d_call: -
cdr3_nt: TGTGCTAGCAGCCGAGGGAGTAGTGAAGAGACCCAGTACTTC
cdr3_aa: CASSRGSSEETQYF

v_call: TRBV29-1
clone_size: -
j_call: TRBJ1-1
d_call: -
cdr3_nt: TGCAGCGTGAAGGGATTCTCCACTGAAGCTTTCTTT
cdr3_aa: CSVKGFSTEAFF

v_call: TRBV2
clone_size: -
j_call: TRBJ2-7
d_call: -
cdr3_nt: TGTGCCAGCAACGTAGGGAATTACGAGCAGTACTTC
cdr3_aa: CASNVGNYEQYF

v_call: TRBV29-1
clone_size: -
j_call: TRBJ1-3
d_call: -
cdr3_nt: TGCAGCTATGTCCAAGGCACAGACAGAGCGCCCATATATTTT
cdr3_aa: CSYVQGTDRAPIYF

v_call: TRBV7-3
clone_size: few
j_call: TRBJ2-3
d_call: -
cdr3_nt: TGTGCCAGCAGCTTAGGCACGGGGCGCACAGATACGCAGTATTTT
cdr3_aa: CASSLGTGRTDTQYF

v_call: TRBV30
clone_size: -
j_call: TRBJ2-7
d_call: TRBD1
cdr3_nt: TGTGCCTGGAGCGCCGGGACAGGGGGGGACGAGCAGTACTTC
cdr3_aa: CAWSAGTGGDEQYF

v_call: TRBV4-2
clone_size: -
j_call: TRBJ2-1
d_call: -
cdr3_nt: TGTGCCAGCAGCCAAGGAGTCCTGAGCTCCTACAATGAGCAGTTCTTC
cdr3_aa: CASSQGVLSSYNEQFF

v_call: TRBV5-1
clone_size: -
j_call: TRBJ1-5
d_call: TRBD1
cdr3_nt: TGCGCCAGCAGCTTCGGACAGGGTGATCAGCCCCAGCATTTT
cdr3_aa: CASSFGQGDQPQHF

v_call: TRBV2
clone_size: few
j_call: TRBJ1-5
d_call: -
cdr3_nt: TGTGCCAGCAGTGTCTTCGGCAGGGACCTAAATCAGCCCCAGCATTTT
cdr3_aa: CASSVFGRDLNQPQHF

v_call: TRBV7-9
clone_size: -
j_call: TRBJ1-1
d_call: -
cdr3_nt: TGTGCCAGCAGCTTAGCGCGAGAAGTAGGGCTGAACACTGAAGCTTTCTTT
cdr3_aa: CASSLAREVGLNTEAFF

v_call: TRBV29-1
clone_size: few
j_call: TRBJ2-1
d_call: -
cdr3_nt: TGCAGCGTTGATCCAGGGGCCTATGAGCAGTTCTTC
cdr3_aa: CSVDPGAYEQFF